The 30 T cell receptor beta chains below were found in one sample sequenced in a study of T cell responses to AZD1222 COVID-19 vaccine (TCRdb year 2021). Library preparation employed the immunoSEQ multiplex PCR assay. TCRdb stores this immuneACCESS table with in-frame sequences only. Part of the clones is absent; in the studies checked, under half of the shortfall reflects unresolved V genes, and no reason is known for the rest. The sample table contains 45,000 to 55,000 clones; only one count was recorded for about 86% of them. 10% of the sample belongs to the ten largest clones. In the paper's terms, the time point label means: baseline before first vaccination. The material was peripheral blood, obtained on day 0 of AZD1222 vaccination. The receptors originated from an adult in good health.

The gene calls are TRBV24-1 and TRBJ1-2; TRBD1 is a possible D gene (5 bases). Germline V CDR1 and CDR2: KGHDR, SFDVKD. This CDR3 comprises 15 residues. The V and J ends lost 4 bases and 4 bases respectively, with 15 bases between them. CDR3 sequence reads: CATSEADGTLYGYTF. As DNA, the CDR3 is TGTGCCACCAGTGAAGCGGACGGGACCCTCTATGGCTACACCTTC.

The chain employs TRBV11-2 and TRBJ2-3; tentatively, D is TRBD2 (6 bases). Germline assignment: CDR1 SGHAT and CDR2 FQNNGV. CDR3 length equals 15 residues. The V end was cut by 5 bases, the J end by 2 bases, with 14 bases between. The CDR3 reads CASSRRDSSTDTQYF. Here the CDR3 DNA reads TGTGCCAGCAGCCGCCGGGACTCCTCCACAGATACGCAGTATTTT.

The gene calls are TRBV7-2 and TRBJ2-1; D is unresolved. There are 12 residues in the CDR3. Trimming removed 7 bases at V and 7 bases at J, with 11 bases between. CDR1 is SGHTA and CDR2 is FQGNSA in the germline V gene. The CDR3 is CASTHDRNEQFF. The CDR3 DNA sequence: TGTGCCAGCACCCATGATAGGAATGAGCAGTTCTTC.

In this sample, this clone turned up once. This chain links TRBV21-1 with TRBJ2-2. TRBV21-1 is assigned pseudogene status. The CDR3 is made up of 18 amino acids. The CDR3 nucleotides are TGTGCCAGCAGCAAGGCAGTCGGGCACCCTACGAACACCGGGGAGCTGTTTTTT. It is translated as CASSKAVGHPTNTGELFF.

The V call is TRBV7-2, the J call TRBJ2-5; 12 bases line up with TRBD1. Germline-derived CDR1 and CDR2 are SGHTA and FQGNSA. The CDR3 is 13 residues long. V lost 8 bases to trimming and J lost 5 bases; unmatched junction nucleotides: 3. The CDR3, as DNA: TGTGCCAGCGGGACAGGGGGCAGGGAGACCCAGTACTTC. Translating gives CASGTGGRETQYF.

J is TRBJ2-1 and V is TRBV7-2, with TRBD2 identical over 15 bases. CDR1 is SGHTA, CDR2 FQGNSA, per germline. CDR3 length: 19 amino acids. V trimming: 5 bases; J trimming: 3 bases; junction bases outside the gene matches: 11. CDR3 DNA: TGTGCCAGCAGCGGCCGGACTAGCGGGGGGGCGATTTACTACAATGAGCAGTTCTTC. Its protein is CASSGRTSGGAIYYNEQFF.

This clone turned up a few times. CDR3 region: CATQRVVLGVDTQYF. The CDR3 nucleotides read TGTGCCACCCAGCGGGTGGTCTTGGGGGTGGATACGCAGTATTTT. J is TRBJ2-3 and V is TRBV27; D is possibly TRBD2 (6 bases). Germline-derived CDR1 and CDR2 are MNHEY and SMNVEV (reference sequence). The CDR3 runs 15 residues. Between the trimmed V and J ends, which lost 10 bases and 6 bases, there was a span of 23 bases.

The chain joins TRBV7-3 to TRBJ2-3, with D perhaps TRBD1 or TRBD2 (6 bases each). Germline CDR1 is SGHTA and CDR2 is FQGTGA. Trimming took 5 bases from V and 2 from J, leaving 14 bases between them. CDR3 size: 15 residues. DNA for the CDR3: TGTGCCAGCAGCCCCCAAGGGGGGCCCACAGATACGCAGTATTTT. Its protein is CASSPQGGPTDTQYF.

This clone counts as medium-sized. This sequence joins TRBV9 and TRBJ2-7; D tentatively fits TRBD1 or TRBD2 (7 bases each). V gave up 3 bases and J gave up 2 bases, with 15 bases separating them. CDR1 and CDR2 from the germline V gene are SGDLS and YYNGEE. The length of the CDR3 is 15 residues. The CDR3 coding sequence is TGTGCCAGCAGCGCCTCAAGCGGGACAGCCTACGAGCAGTACTTC. This codes for CASSASSGTAYEQYF.

This chain uses TRBV28 with TRBJ2-2; TRBD2 agrees at 7 bases. Germline V gene data show CDR1 as MDHEN and CDR2 as SYDVKM. V trimming: 8 bases; J trimming: 6 bases; junction bases outside the gene matches: 3. This CDR3 is 12 amino acids long. The chain's CDR3 is CASFSGAGELFF. In nucleotides, the CDR3 is TGTGCCAGCTTCAGCGGGGCCGGGGAGCTGTTTTTT.

The rearrangement links TRBV18 to TRBJ2-1; D is unclear. Trimming stripped 1 base from V and 4 bases from J, with 5 bases between. This CDR3 has 13 residues. Germline V gene data show CDR1 as KGHSH and CDR2 as LQKENI. The DNA of the CDR3 is TGTGCCAGCTCACCACAAAAGTACAATGAGCAGTTCTTC. It encodes CASSPQKYNEQFF.

The chain has TRBV2 and TRBJ1-5; the D is unclear. The germline V gene encodes CDR1 SNHLY and CDR2 FYNNEI. Trimming pared 5 bases from V and 1 base from J, leaving 15 bases between. This CDR3 is 16 amino acids long. The CDR3 sequence is CASSLGPVLSNQPQHF. The CDR3 nucleotides are TGTGCCAGCAGTTTAGGACCTGTGTTGAGCAATCAGCCCCAGCATTTT.

The chain carries TRBV27 and TRBJ1-6; 11 positions match TRBD1. With V trimmed by 6 bases and J by 10 bases, 8 bases remained unmatched. The germline CDR1 and CDR2 sequences are MNHEY and SMNVEV (reference sequence). The CDR3 spans 15 residues. DNA for the CDR3: TGTGCCAGCAGCGCCGGGACAGGGGGTATCTCACCCCTCCACTTT. Translated, it gives CASSAGTGGISPLHF.

This clone was observed a single time. The rearrangement links TRBV6-1 to TRBJ1-2; D unclear. The germline CDR1 and CDR2 sequences are MNHNS and SASEGT. The CDR3 totals 12 residues. Between the trimmed V and J ends, which lost 0 bases and 1 base, there was a span of 0 bases. The DNA for the CDR3 is TGTGCCAGCAGTGAAGCTAACTATGGCTACACCTTC. Translation gives CASSEANYGYTF.

The sample holds a few counts of this clone. The rearrangement links TRBV13 to TRBJ1-6, with D perhaps TRBD1 (5 bases). This CDR3 spans 14 amino acids. V lost 2 bases, J lost 7 bases, and 9 bases lay in between. Germline values: CDR1 PRHDT, CDR2 FYEKMQ (reference sequence). CDR3 residues: CASSLRTHNSPLHF. In DNA form, the CDR3 reads TGTGCCAGCAGCTTACGGACACACAATTCACCCCTCCACTTT.

J is TRBJ1-6 and V is TRBV5-6, with unresolved D. Germline-derived CDR1 and CDR2 are SGHDT and YYEEEE. The CDR3 totals 12 residues. Trimming removed 7 bases at V and 6 bases at J, with 8 bases between. The chain's CDR3 is CASRTLNSPLHF. The CDR3 nucleotides read TGTGCCAGCCGGACTCTTAATTCACCCCTCCACTTT.

V usage is TRBV6-5 and J usage is TRBJ1-1; 7 positions match TRBD1. J lost 6 bases, V lost 1 base, and 8 bases had no gene match. Germline loops: CDR1 MNHEY, CDR2 SVGAGI. The CDR3 totals 15 residues. CDR3 residues: CASSYLGQFDAEAFF. CDR3 nucleotides: TGTGCCAGCAGTTACTTGGGACAGTTTGACGCTGAAGCTTTCTTT.

V and J are TRBV7-9 and TRBJ1-1, with no clear D. Trimming shortened V by 5 bases and J by 5 bases, and 9 bases separated the two germline ends. Germline CDR1 SEHNR, CDR2 FQNEAQ (reference sequence). This CDR3 is built from 12 residues. CDR3 sequence reads: CASSPRETEAFF. In DNA, the CDR3 is TGTGCCAGCAGCCCACGTGAGACTGAAGCTTTCTTT.

This chain connects TRBV7-8 to TRBJ2-5; a weak D match, TRBD1 (5 bases). The CDR3 spans 14 residues. V was shortened by 5 bases and J by 1 base, with 11 bases between the two germline ends. Germline CDR1 is SGHVS and CDR2 is FQNEAQ. This chain's CDR3 is CASSPRGTQETQYF. Here the CDR3 DNA reads TGTGCCAGCAGCCCAAGGGGCACCCAAGAGACCCAGTACTTC. The full variable domain, with the rest looked up from reference TRBV7-8 and TRBJ2-5, is GAGVSQSPRYKVAKRGQDVALRCDPISGHVSLFWYQQALGQGPEFLTYFQNEAQLDKSGLPSDRFFAERPEGSVSTLKIQRTQQEDSAVYLCASSPRGTQETQYFGPGTRLLVL.

V gene TRBV6-1 combines with J gene TRBJ1-5; D unresolved. The CDR3 covers 15 residues. In germline, CDR1 is MNHNS, CDR2 SASEGT. Deletions cut 3 bases from V and 3 bases from J, with 12 bases between. CDR3 coding DNA: TGTGCCAGCAGTGACGGACTAAATTCCAATCAGCCCCAGCATTTT. It specifies CASSDGLNSNQPQHF.

The V and J genes are TRBV6-5 and TRBJ1-2; 7 bases agree with TRBD1. This CDR3 region has 13 residues. Germline CDR1 is MNHEY and CDR2 is SVGAGI. The ends lost 6 bases at V and 4 bases at J; junction bases unmatched: 5. CDR3 protein: CASSGQESYGYTF. The DNA for the CDR3 is TGTGCCAGCAGCGGACAGGAAAGCTATGGCTACACCTTC.

In this sample, this clone turned up once. This chain uses TRBV19 with TRBJ1-1, with 10 bases matching TRBD1. The V segment lost 4 bases and the J segment 2 bases; nucleotides outside the gene matches: 10. CDR1 and CDR2 (germline): LNHDA, SQIVND (reference sequence). The CDR3 consists of 17 residues. Here the CDR3 DNA reads TGTGCCAGTAGTACCCGGGACAGGGGAAGGGGCAACACTGAAGCTTTCTTT. This sequence encodes CASSTRDRGRGNTEAFF.

This chain uses TRBV11-1 with TRBJ2-3; maybe TRBD2 (6 bases). CDR1 and CDR2 (germline): SGHAT, FQDESV (reference sequence). V lost 5 bases to trimming and J lost 3 bases, with 15 bases between them. This CDR3 comprises 15 residues. CDR3 nucleotides: TGTGCCAGCAGCCCCCGACTAGGAATTACAGATACGCAGTATTTT. Translating gives CASSPRLGITDTQYF.

The CDR3 DNA sequence: TGTGCCAGCAGTCTTCCCGGGGGAGTCTACTCCTACGAGCAGTACTTC. Translating gives CASSLPGGVYSYEQYF. This chain joins TRBV6-2 or TRBV6-3 and TRBJ2-7, with a weak D call TRBD2 (6 bases). Germline CDR1 reads MNHEY; CDR2 reads SVGEGT. Trimming removed 5 bases at V and 0 bases at J, with 17 bases between. CDR3 length equals 16 residues.

The chain is built from TRBV9 and TRBJ1-3; 11 bases fit TRBD1. This CDR3 has 16 amino acids. Germline loops: CDR1 SGDLS, CDR2 YYNGEE. J gave up 2 bases and V 2 bases, and 3 bases lay outside the gene matches. CDR3 nucleotide sequence: TGTGCCAGCAGCGTGAGGACAGGGGGCACTGGAAACACCATATATTTT. It codes for CASSVRTGGTGNTIYF. The full variable domain, rest sourced from reference TRBV9 and TRBJ1-3, is DSGVTQTPKHLITATGQRVTLRCSPRSGDLSVYWYQQSLDQGLQFLIQYYNGEERAKGNILERFSAQQFPDLHSELNLSSLELGDSALYFCASSVRTGGTGNTIYFGEGSWLTVV.

The table lists this clone with a few counts. The V and J genes are TRBV7-9 and TRBJ2-2; the D gene is possibly TRBD2 (5 bases). The CDR3 has 16 amino acids. V was pared by 7 bases and J by 2 bases, with 17 bases between. CDR1 is SEHNR and CDR2 is FQNEAQ in the germline V gene (reference sequence). This chain's CDR3 is CASTLGSTRNTGELFF. In DNA, the CDR3 is TGTGCCAGCACCCTTGGGAGCACACGAAACACCGGGGAGCTGTTTTTT.

The rearrangement links TRBV11-2 to TRBJ1-2; maybe TRBD1 (6 bases). Germline V gene data show CDR1 as SGHAT and CDR2 as FQNNGV. There are 14 residues in the CDR3. Trimming left V 5 bases short and J 6 bases short, with 16 bases between. The CDR3 loop is CASSLITGIDGYTF. Here the CDR3 DNA reads TGTGCCAGCAGCCTAATTACAGGGATCGATGGCTACACCTTC.

This rearrangement joins TRBV19 to TRBJ1-1, with 7 positions matching TRBD1. CDR3 length: 14 residues. V shed 7 bases and J 0 bases; nucleotides not matched to a gene: 5. The V gene's germline CDR1 is LNHDA and CDR2 SQIVND (reference sequence). The CDR3 sequence: CASTVGTVNTEAFF. The CDR3 coding sequence is TGTGCCAGTACCGTGGGGACAGTGAACACTGAAGCTTTCTTT.

The chain is built from TRBV7-9 and TRBJ2-2; no clear D gene. CDR3 length: 13 residues. V shed 0 bases and J shed 6 bases, with 5 bases lying between them. Germline assignment: CDR1 SEHNR and CDR2 FQNEAQ (reference sequence). CDR3 sequence: CASSLAGAGELFF. In DNA, the CDR3 is TGTGCCAGCAGCTTAGCGGGTGCCGGGGAGCTGTTTTTT.

The gene calls are TRBV18 and TRBJ2-7, with D possibly being TRBD1 (6 bases). Looked up from germline, CDR1 is KGHSH and CDR2 is LQKENI. The germline V and J ends were trimmed by 2 bases and 2 bases, with 13 bases remaining between them. The CDR3 sequence is 15 residues long. The CDR3, as DNA: TGTGCCAGCTCACCAGGACAGTTGACCGCCTACGAGCAGTACTTC. As protein: CASSPGQLTAYEQYF.